The clone carrying this T cell receptor beta chain was seen a handful of times. Its antigen is not known. The data originate from a study of shared clonotypes between healthy human individuals. Findings of the study overall: Enrolling few donors narrowed the genetic and exposure-history diversity that was represented. The researchers took only blood, and tissue repertoires probably look different.

Running of the assay took place at deep level. Assay used: immunoSEQ multiplex PCR; TCRdb lists only in-frame clones, some missing. The sample lists about half a million clones, around 85% occurring once. The germline gives CDR1 SGHTA, CDR2 FQGNSA. With 5 bases clipped from V and 5 bases from J, the junction kept 9 bases outside the gene matches. The CDR3 covers 16 residues. The rearrangement links TRBV7-2 to TRBJ2-5, with 12 bases lining up with TRBD2. What was sequenced was PBMCs. This clonotype was obtained from a woman in her thirties or forties in good health. Some clones in this sample may be carry-over from other donors' samples. CDR3 sequence reads: CASSTQTSGREETQYF. The CDR3 region has the DNA TGTGCCAGCAGCACTCAGACTAGCGGGAGAGAGGAGACCCAGTACTTC.